This TCR beta chain emerged from a study of CD8 T cells in Susac syndrome. CDR1 ENHRY and CDR2 SYGVKD come from the germline V gene. The CDR3 sequence is 16 residues long. Trimming cost V 3 bases and J 4 bases, with 18 bases left between them. It was negative isolation that provided the CD8+ and CD4+ T cells, whereas TEMRA cells were enriched by FACS. Reverse transcription used about 0.45 to 1 ug RNA and random hexamers. TCRdb re-called the immunoSEQ multiplex PCR reads with MiXCR, one entry per CDR3 protein. This sample has some 300,000 distinct CDR3 sequences, with 70% to 90% found just once. The sequenced material came from CD8+ T cells from PBMCs. This sequence was found in a human donor with multiple sclerosis. This chain joins TRBV10-3 and TRBJ1-2; D remains ambiguous. The CDR3 nucleotides read TGTGCCATCAGTGACCCGAGGGCCTCGAGGGTCTATGGCTACACCTTC. Translation: CAISDPRASRVYGYTF.